This section outlines one TCR beta chain sequence together with its context. Its specificity is not known. These data belong to a study of post-analysis software for immune sequencing data. Study information: Patients with relapsing-remitting, secondary progressive and progressive-relapsing multiple sclerosis courses were all represented.

TCR beta cDNA libraries included unique molecular identifiers. Yield was 500,000 or so cDNA molecules from 1 to 10 million T cells. TCRdb re-called the PCR reads with MiXCR, one entry per CDR3 protein. Of 650,000 to 900,000 distinct CDR3 sequences in the sample, around 42% were seen once. Study-wide findings and caveats: F measure clustering grouped samples strongly by preparation batch. Significantly decreased normalized Chao1 diversity was recorded for multiple sclerosis patients relative to controls.

The sample was blood. The receptor was isolated from a girl between 5 and 17 years old with multiple sclerosis.

CDR3 in amino acids: CASKRTGGGYSNQPQHF. The CDR3 region has the DNA TGTGCCAGCAAACGGACAGGGGGAGGCTATAGCAATCAGCCCCAGCATTTT. The chain couples TRBV12-3 or TRBV12-4 to TRBJ1-5; 10 bases agree with TRBD1. The CDR3 is 17 amino acids. The trim removed 7 bases at V and 0 bases at J, leaving 9 bases unmatched.